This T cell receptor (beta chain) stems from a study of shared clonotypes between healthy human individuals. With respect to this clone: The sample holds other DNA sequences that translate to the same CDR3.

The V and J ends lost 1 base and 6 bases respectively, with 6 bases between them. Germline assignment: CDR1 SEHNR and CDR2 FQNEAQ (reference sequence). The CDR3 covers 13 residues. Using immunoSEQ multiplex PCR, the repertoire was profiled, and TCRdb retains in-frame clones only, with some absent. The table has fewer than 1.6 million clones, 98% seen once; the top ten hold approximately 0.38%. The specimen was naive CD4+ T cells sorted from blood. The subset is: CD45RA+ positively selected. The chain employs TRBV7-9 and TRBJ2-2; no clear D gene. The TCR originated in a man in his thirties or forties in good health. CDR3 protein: CASSLVSPGELFF. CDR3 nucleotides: TGTGCCAGCAGCTTAGTTAGCCCCGGGGAGCTGTTTTTT.